The 24 T cell receptor beta chains in this list originate from one sample, sequenced in a study of CD4 T cells in relation to SARS-CoV-2 and coronaviruses. Clones were read by immunoSEQ multiplex PCR, and TCRdb kept only the in-frame ones, dropping some. The table shows approximately 25,000 clones, with more than 60% occurring only once. Unexposed donor CD4+ T cells date from about 2011-2018, before the COVID-19 pandemic. The cells were cultured for 10 days before CD4+ T cells were isolated. Antigen specificity for these receptors is unknown. Material for sequencing was CD4+ T cells from PBMCs, cultured in vitro. The receptors derive from a human donor in good health.

The V and J genes are TRBV12-5 and TRBJ1-4; 9 nucleotides line up with TRBD1. Germline V gene data show CDR1 as LGHNT and CDR2 as FRNRAP. This CDR3 has 17 residues. V shed 6 bases and J 7 bases; nucleotides not matched to a gene: 15. CDR3 sequence (DNA): TGTGCTAGTGGAGACCGCCCAGGGACAGGGTTCGCTGAAAAACTGTTTTTT. It specifies CASGDRPGTGFAEKLFF.

The chain uses TRBV28 and TRBJ2-5; TRBD2 matches at 12 bases. Germline V gene data show CDR1 as MDHEN and CDR2 as SYDVKM. CDR3 length equals 16 residues. The ends lost 1 base at V and 5 bases at J; junction bases unmatched: 5. CDR3: CASSLSAGLAGETQYF. For the CDR3, the DNA is TGTGCCAGCAGTTTATCTGCCGGACTAGCGGGGGAGACCCAGTACTTC.

This chain's CDR3 is CASSPWTSPSYEQYF. CDR3 DNA: TGTGCCAGCAGTCCCTGGACTAGCCCCTCCTACGAGCAGTACTTC. This chain links TRBV28 with TRBJ2-7, with 8 positions matching TRBD2. Germline CDR1 is MDHEN and CDR2 is SYDVKM. V trimming: 5 bases; J trimming: 0 bases; junction bases outside the gene matches: 6. This CDR3 has 15 residues.

This clone was counted a few times. The chain links TRBV19 to TRBJ2-2, with TRBD2 identical over 10 bases. Germline V gene lookup returns CDR1 LNHDA and CDR2 SQIVND (reference sequence). V lost 6 bases, J lost 5 bases, and 9 bases stayed unmatched. The CDR3 has 16 residues. The CDR3 is CASSLSGRASTGELFF. DNA of the CDR3: TGTGCCAGTAGCCTGAGCGGGAGGGCCAGTACCGGGGAGCTGTTTTTT.

The chain couples TRBV30 to TRBJ1-5; perhaps TRBD1 as D (6 bases). The V end was cut by 5 bases, the J end by 2 bases, with 13 bases between. CDR1 and CDR2 from the germline V gene are GTSNPN and SVGIG (reference sequence). This CDR3 has 14 amino acids. CDR3 sequence (DNA): TGTGCCTGGGGGGGCCCCGGCGGCAATCAGCCCCAGCATTTT. Translation: CAWGGPGGNQPQHF. Based on the CDR3 plus reference TRBV30 and TRBJ1-5, the full variable domain is SQTIHQWPATLVQPVGSPLSLECTVEGTSNPNLYWYRQAAGRGLQLLFYSVGIGQISSEVPQNLSASRPQDRQFILSSKKLLLSDSGFYLCAWGGPGGNQPQHFGDGTRLSIL.

This chain uses TRBV6-1 with TRBJ2-3, with 12 bases matching TRBD2. This CDR3 has 14 residues. Trimming removed 7 bases from V and 6 bases from J; junction bases left unmatched: 5. Germline V gives CDR1 MNHNS, CDR2 SASEGT. This CDR3 reads CASTETSGSDTQYF. DNA for the CDR3: TGTGCCAGCACCGAGACTAGCGGGAGCGATACGCAGTATTTT.

The chain has TRBV11-2 and TRBJ1-1; no firm D call. Trimming cost V 4 bases and J 1 base, with 7 bases left between them. The germline V gene encodes CDR1 SGHAT and CDR2 FQNNGV. The CDR3 extends over 13 amino acids. CDR3: CASSSQQNTEAFF. The CDR3 DNA sequence: TGTGCCAGCAGCTCTCAGCAGAACACTGAAGCTTTCTTT.

This chain uses TRBV10-3 with TRBJ2-1; TRBD1 aligns across 9 bases. Germline CDR1 ENHRY, CDR2 SYGVKD. The CDR3 loop spans 17 amino acids. J gave up 5 bases and V 6 bases, and 14 bases lay outside the gene matches. The CDR3 nucleotides read TGTGCCATCAGGAGGGGACTCGGACAGGGGACCGACAATGAGCAGTTCTTC. Residues: CAIRRGLGQGTDNEQFF.

The V call is TRBV28, the J call TRBJ2-5, with TRBD1 matching over 9 bases. CDR1 is MDHEN and CDR2 is SYDVKM in the germline V gene. V shed 7 bases and J 5 bases; nucleotides not matched to a gene: 5. The CDR3 is made up of 13 amino acids. In DNA, the CDR3 is TGTGCCAGCATCCGGACAGGGGAGGAGACCCAGTACTTC. Residues: CASIRTGEETQYF.

This clone was found once. This chain joins TRBV5-1 and TRBJ2-7, with a tentative D call TRBD1 (5 bases). The CDR3 totals 15 residues. Trimming shortened V by 5 bases and J by 2 bases, and 17 bases separated the two germline ends. From germline, CDR1 is SGHRS and CDR2 YFSETQ. The chain's CDR3 is CASSPTTGATYEQYF. The CDR3 region has the DNA TGCGCCAGCAGTCCGACGACTGGGGCAACCTACGAGCAGTACTTC.

The DNA for the CDR3 is TGTGCCAGCAGTAAACCGGGTGGGGAAAAACTGTTTTTT. It codes for CASSKPGGEKLFF. The rearrangement joins TRBV6-5 to TRBJ1-4; D remains ambiguous. The V end lost 5 bases, the J end lost 8 bases, and 12 bases lay between the germline ends. CDR3 size: 13 residues. Germline V gives CDR1 MNHEY, CDR2 SVGAGI.

The chain combines TRBV9 with TRBJ1-2, with TRBD1 as a possible D gene (6 bases). Germline V gene sequence: CDR1 SGDLS, CDR2 YYNGEE. V gave up 2 bases and J gave up 7 bases, with 12 bases separating them. The CDR3 extends over 13 amino acids. CDR3 sequence: CASSVYGGFGYTF. The DNA for the CDR3 is TGTGCCAGCAGCGTCTACGGGGGCTTTGGCTACACCTTC. Filled out from reference TRBV9 and TRBJ1-2, the complete variable domain reads DSGVTQTPKHLITATGQRVTLRCSPRSGDLSVYWYQQSLDQGLQFLIQYYNGEERAKGNILERFSAQQFPDLHSELNLSSLELGDSALYFCASSVYGGFGYTFGSGTRLTVV.

V usage is TRBV24-1 and J usage is TRBJ2-5, with a tentative D call TRBD1 (5 bases). V lost 0 bases and J lost 5, with 15 bases in between. The CDR3 consists of 16 residues. Per germline, CDR1 KGHDR and CDR2 SFDVKD. The CDR3 coding sequence is TGTGCCACCAGTGATTTGGGGGCAGATAGGGTCGAGACCCAGTACTTC. Its protein is CATSDLGADRVETQYF.

This chain uses TRBV11-2 with TRBJ2-4, with D tentatively TRBD1 or TRBD2 (5 bases each). The CDR3 totals 13 residues. The germline V and J ends were trimmed by 5 bases and 9 bases, with 14 bases remaining between them. The germline V gene has CDR1 SGHAT and CDR2 FQNNGV. The CDR3: CASSRDPGSIQYF. CDR3 bases: TGTGCCAGCAGCAGGGACCCAGGGAGCATTCAGTACTTC. Supplemented by reference TRBV11-2 and TRBJ2-4, the full variable domain reads EAGVAQSPRYKIIEKRQSVAFWCNPISGHATLYWYQQILGQGPKLLIQFQNNGVVDDSQLPKDRFSAERLKGVDSTLKIQPAKLEDSAVYLCASSRDPGSIQYFGAGTRLSVL.

The rearrangement links TRBV19 to TRBJ2-2; D gene unclear. In germline, CDR1 is LNHDA, CDR2 SQIVND (reference sequence). This CDR3 has 14 residues. V dropped 6 bases and J dropped 1 base, with 9 bases sitting between them. The CDR3 sequence is CASRNPGNTGELFF. The CDR3 bases are TGTGCCAGTAGGAATCCGGGGAACACCGGGGAGCTGTTTTTT.

The chain links TRBV7-9 to TRBJ1-2; D gene ambiguous. The CDR3 length is 14 residues. V gave up 5 bases and J gave up 0 bases, with 10 bases separating them. CDR1 is SEHNR, CDR2 FQNEAQ, per germline (reference sequence). This CDR3 reads CASSPITANYGYTF. The CDR3 nucleotides are TGTGCCAGCAGCCCCATCACGGCTAACTATGGCTACACCTTC.

The rearrangement links TRBV11-2 to TRBJ2-7; 9 bases line up with TRBD2. CDR1 is SGHAT, CDR2 FQNNGV, per germline. The length of the CDR3 is 18 residues. After removal of 1 base from V and 4 bases from J, the junction contained 14 bases not matched to a gene. The CDR3 DNA reads TGTGCCAGCAGCTTAGCATCCTTGGCGGGAGCGGGAGGTTACGAGCAGTACTTC. It encodes CASSLASLAGAGGYEQYF.

CDR3 region: CSASLAGETQYF. The CDR3, as DNA: TGCAGTGCTAGTCTGGCAGGGGAGACCCAGTACTTC. The chain carries TRBV20-1 and TRBJ2-5; a possible D gene is TRBD1 (5 bases). Germline CDR1 reads DFQATT; CDR2 reads SNEGSKA (reference sequence). The CDR3 has 12 amino acids. Trimming took off 3 bases at V and 5 bases at J, with 10 bases between the two ends.

V usage is TRBV30 and J usage is TRBJ1-6, with a tentative D call TRBD1 (5 bases). The CDR3 loop spans 14 amino acids. Germline V gene lookup returns CDR1 GTSNPN and CDR2 SVGIG (reference sequence). Deletions cut 7 bases from V and 3 bases from J, with 13 bases between. CDR3 loop: CASAKGIYNSPLHF. Written as DNA, the CDR3 is TGTGCCTCGGCCAAGGGGATCTATAATTCACCCCTCCACTTT.

The rearrangement uses TRBV2 and TRBJ2-1; D is possibly TRBD1 or TRBD2 (5 bases each). The ends were cut back, 4 bases at V and 10 bases at J, with 8 bases in the middle. The CDR3 is 11 residues long. Germline lookup yields CDR1 SNHLY and CDR2 FYNNEI. CDR3 residues: CASSVWDEQFF. The CDR3 nucleotides read TGTGCCAGCAGTGTTTGGGACGAGCAGTTCTTC.

There are a few counts of this clone. The CDR3 spells CASSLSSAWGYGYTF. The DNA of the CDR3 is TGTGCCAGCAGCTTGTCGTCGGCGTGGGGCTATGGCTACACCTTC. The V call is TRBV5-8, the J call TRBJ1-2; D not resolved. Germline lookup yields CDR1 SGHTS and CDR2 YDEGEE. The CDR3 totals 15 residues. The V end lost 1 base, the J end lost 4 bases, and 14 bases lay between the germline ends.

This rearrangement joins TRBV9 to TRBJ1-1, with D uncertain. CDR1 and CDR2 (germline): SGDLS, YYNGEE. V was pared by 4 bases and J by 1 base, with 11 bases between. CDR3 length: 14 amino acids. The CDR3 sequence: CASSPMASNTEAFF. In DNA form, the CDR3 reads TGTGCCAGCAGCCCAATGGCCTCGAACACTGAAGCTTTCTTT.

The rearrangement joins TRBV2 to TRBJ2-7, with a tentative D call TRBD1 (6 bases). Germline CDR1 reads SNHLY; CDR2 reads FYNNEI. The CDR3 is 15 residues long. Between the trimmed V and J ends, which lost 4 bases and 1 base, there was a span of 14 bases. CDR3 sequence (DNA): TGTGCCAGCAGTGTTCAATACAGGGTTTCCTACGAGCAGTACTTC. Amino acids: CASSVQYRVSYEQYF.

This clone showed up just a few times. The chain joins TRBV24-1 to TRBJ1-1; D call uncertain. Germline CDR1 and CDR2: KGHDR and SFDVKD. The CDR3 has 11 residues. V lost 7 bases and J 6 bases, leaving 8 bases between the germline ends. CDR3 amino acids: CATSAGAEAFF. The CDR3 nucleotides are TGTGCCACCAGCGCCGGGGCTGAAGCTTTCTTT.